The rows below give T cell receptor beta chains drawn from one sample of a study of T cells expressing NK-cell markers. TCRdb re-analyzed the 5' RACE reads; it lists each CDR3 protein once, without DNA. The table lists about 380,000 distinct CDR3 sequences. Sequencing input: blood T cells: a sorted CD56 or NKG2C T cell subset, CD4+ or CD8+ T cells, or bulk PBMC T cells (not recorded which). The receptors come from a man aged 18-75 years in good health. CDR3s include the opening cysteine and the closing phenylalanine or tryptophan.

TRBV5-4	TRBJ2-2	CASSWQRDRIGELFF
TRBV6-6	TRBJ2-7	CASSPQASYEQYF
TRBV2	TRBJ2-1	CASSEWLTSGGNEQFF
TRBV9	TRBJ2-2	CASSEGLERVGELFF
TRBV30	TRBJ1-4	CAWNYRGVNEKLFF
TRBV5-1	TRBJ2-3	CASSLEGTSVDTQYF
TRBV2	TRBJ1-2	CASRLRVNYGYTF
TRBV5-1	TRBJ1-2	CASSWGGGQDSYGYTF
TRBV5-1	TRBJ1-1	CASSLAAGVRTRNTEAFF
TRBV6-1	TRBJ2-5	CASSEGRQWTTGRGQETQYF
TRBV5-1	TRBJ2-7	CASSLEPGQGLYEQYF
TRBV5-5	TRBJ2-2	CASSSREQGENTGELFF
TRBV3-1	TRBJ2-2	CASSQVYGVEINTGELFF
TRBV7-9	TRBJ1-1	CASIETSATEAFF
TRBV12-3/TRBV12-4	TRBJ1-6	CASKPGGGRSSPLHF
TRBV7-2	TRBJ2-1	CASSSNRRYNEQFF
TRBV6-5	TRBJ1-1	CASGDRRESAEAFF
TRBV7-2	TRBJ2-5	CASSLYGTGLSETQYF
TRBV5-1	TRBJ2-1	CASSFTSGGASEQFF
TRBV29-1	TRBJ1-2	CSVEGARYEGNYGYTF
TRBV5-1	TRBJ2-7	CASKVTAEASYEQYF
TRBV5-1	TRBJ2-7	CASSIPRGSAYEQYF
TRBV25-1	TRBJ2-1	CASRGEGGVLAGYNEQFF
TRBV6-4	TRBJ2-1	CASSDVSSGLNEQFF
TRBV5-1	TRBJ1-2	CASSLGWGNGYTF
TRBV20-1	TRBJ2-5	CSALPGLAGETQYF
TRBV6-1	TRBJ2-5	CASTRTGSIMETQYF
TRBV29-1	TRBJ2-3	CSVSPQADTQYF
TRBV20-1	TRBJ2-7	CSAGSGQGAEQYF
TRBV5-1	TRBJ2-3	CASSLRRLAGGTDTQYF
TRBV11-2	TRBJ2-3	CASSRSGGGPDTQYF
TRBV7-3	TRBJ2-5	CASSLSGGASETQYF
TRBV4-2	TRBJ1-4	CASSHSGTANEKLFF
TRBV20-1	TRBJ1-1	CSVRRGDTEAFF
TRBV24-1	TRBJ1-2	CATSDRWQNYGYTF
TRBV12-3/TRBV12-4	TRBJ1-5	CASSLVGGREPQHF
TRBV11-1	TRBJ2-5	CASSSGDWMETQYF
TRBV15	TRBJ1-2	CATSSMGGYGYTF
TRBV24-1	TRBJ2-1	CATSDLGGKQFF
TRBV7-2	TRBJ1-6	CASSQPGYTLHF
TRBV7-9	TRBJ2-2	CASSAASGGGYTGELFF
TRBV5-6	TRBJ2-3	CASSLSGWPGVEDTQYF
TRBV12-3/TRBV12-4	TRBJ1-2	CASSLDRIYGYTF
TRBV19	TRBJ2-6	CASNSPLRANVLTF
TRBV5-4	TRBJ1-3	CASSLDRAWGTIYF
TRBV18	TRBJ2-5	CASSPSAPETQYF
TRBV4-2	TRBJ1-6	CASSLEGTTSSHNSPLHF
TRBV5-1	TRBJ2-7	CASSLAGGSVGEQYF